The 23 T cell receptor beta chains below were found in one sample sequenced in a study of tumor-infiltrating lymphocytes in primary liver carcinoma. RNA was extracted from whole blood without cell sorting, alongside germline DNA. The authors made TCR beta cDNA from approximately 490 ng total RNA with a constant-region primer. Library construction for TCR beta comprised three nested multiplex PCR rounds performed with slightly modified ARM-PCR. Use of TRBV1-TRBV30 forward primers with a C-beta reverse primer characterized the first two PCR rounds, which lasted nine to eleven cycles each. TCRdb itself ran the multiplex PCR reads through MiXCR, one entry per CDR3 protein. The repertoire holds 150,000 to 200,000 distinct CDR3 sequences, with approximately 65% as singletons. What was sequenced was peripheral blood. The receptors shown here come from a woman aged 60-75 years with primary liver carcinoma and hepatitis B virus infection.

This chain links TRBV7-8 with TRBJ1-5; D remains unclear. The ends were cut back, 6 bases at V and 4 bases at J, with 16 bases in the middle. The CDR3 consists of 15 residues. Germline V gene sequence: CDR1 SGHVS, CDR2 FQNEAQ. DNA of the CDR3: TGTGCCAGCAGTCCATTAGGAAAGGGAAATCAGCCCCAGCATTTT. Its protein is CASSPLGKGNQPQHF.

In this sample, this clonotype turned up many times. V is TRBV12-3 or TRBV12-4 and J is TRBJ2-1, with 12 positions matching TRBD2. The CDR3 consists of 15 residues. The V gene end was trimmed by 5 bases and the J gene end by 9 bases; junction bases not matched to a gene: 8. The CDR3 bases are TGTGCCAGCAGTCCTAGCGGGAGGGCCAATGGTGAGCAGTTCTTC. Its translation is CASSPSGRANGEQFF.

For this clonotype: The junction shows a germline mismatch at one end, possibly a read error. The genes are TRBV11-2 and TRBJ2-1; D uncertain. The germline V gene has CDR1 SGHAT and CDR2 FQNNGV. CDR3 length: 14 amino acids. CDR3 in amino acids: CASSLKGFYNKQFF. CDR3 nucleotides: TGTGCCAGCAGCTTAAAAGGGTTTTACAATAAGCAGTTCTTC.

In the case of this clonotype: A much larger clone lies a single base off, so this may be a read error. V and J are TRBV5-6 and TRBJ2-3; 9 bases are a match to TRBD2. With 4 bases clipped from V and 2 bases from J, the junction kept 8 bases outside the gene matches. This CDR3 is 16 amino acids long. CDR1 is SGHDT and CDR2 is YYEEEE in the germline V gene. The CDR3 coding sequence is TGTGCCAGCAGCCGCCTAGCGGGAAGGCCCACAGATACGCAGTATTTT. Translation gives CASSRLAGRPTDTQYF.

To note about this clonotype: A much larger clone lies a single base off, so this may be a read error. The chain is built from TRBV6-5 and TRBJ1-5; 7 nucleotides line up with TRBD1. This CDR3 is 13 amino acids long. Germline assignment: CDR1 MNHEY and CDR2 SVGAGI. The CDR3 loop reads CASSQGGGQPQLF. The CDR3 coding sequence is TGTGCCAGCAGTCAAGGGGGCGGACAGCCCCAGCTTTTT.

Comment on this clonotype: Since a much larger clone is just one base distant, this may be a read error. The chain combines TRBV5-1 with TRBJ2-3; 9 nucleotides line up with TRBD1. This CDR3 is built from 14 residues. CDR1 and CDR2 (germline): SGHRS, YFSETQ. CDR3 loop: CSSGRDRVSDTQYF. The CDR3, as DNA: TGCTCCAGCGGCCGGGACAGGGTATCAGATACGCAGTATTTT.

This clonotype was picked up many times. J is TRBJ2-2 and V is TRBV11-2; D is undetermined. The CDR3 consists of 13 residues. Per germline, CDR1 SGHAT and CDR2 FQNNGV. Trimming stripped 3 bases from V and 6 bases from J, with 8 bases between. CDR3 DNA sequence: TGTGCCAGCAGCTTTCAAGTTCCCGGGGAGCTGTTTTTT. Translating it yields CASSFQVPGELFF.

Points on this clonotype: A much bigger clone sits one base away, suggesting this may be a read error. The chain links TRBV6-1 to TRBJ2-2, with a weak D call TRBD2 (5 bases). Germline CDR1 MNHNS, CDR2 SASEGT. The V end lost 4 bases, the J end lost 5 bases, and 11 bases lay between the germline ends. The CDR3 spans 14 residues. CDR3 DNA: TGTGCCAGCAGTGTGAAGAGGGCAACCGGGGAGCTGTTTTTT. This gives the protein CASSVKRATGELFF.

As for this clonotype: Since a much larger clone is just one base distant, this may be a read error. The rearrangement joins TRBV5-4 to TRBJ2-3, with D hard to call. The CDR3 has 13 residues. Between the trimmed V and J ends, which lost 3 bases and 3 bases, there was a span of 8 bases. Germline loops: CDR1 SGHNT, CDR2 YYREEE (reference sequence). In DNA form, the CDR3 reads TGTGCCAGCAGCTATTTAGTAACAGATACGCAGTATTTT. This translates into CASSYLVTDTQYF.

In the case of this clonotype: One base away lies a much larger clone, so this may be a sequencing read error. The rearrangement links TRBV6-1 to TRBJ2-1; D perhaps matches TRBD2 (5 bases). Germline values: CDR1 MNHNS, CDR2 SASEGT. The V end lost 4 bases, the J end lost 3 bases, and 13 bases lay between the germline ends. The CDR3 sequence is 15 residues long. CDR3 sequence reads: CASSVSRGSYNEQFF. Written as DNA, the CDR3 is TGTGCCAGCAGTGTAAGTAGAGGGAGCTACAATGAGCAGTTCTTC.

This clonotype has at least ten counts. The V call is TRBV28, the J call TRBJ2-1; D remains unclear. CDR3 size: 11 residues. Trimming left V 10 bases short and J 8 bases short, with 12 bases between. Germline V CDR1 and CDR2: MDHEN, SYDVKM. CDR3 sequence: CATDGRDEQFF. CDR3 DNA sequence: TGTGCCACCGACGGAAGGGATGAGCAGTTCTTC.

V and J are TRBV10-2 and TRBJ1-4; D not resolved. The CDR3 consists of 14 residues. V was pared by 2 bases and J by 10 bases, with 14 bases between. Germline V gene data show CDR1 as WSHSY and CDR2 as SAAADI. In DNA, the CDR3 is TGCGCCAGCAGTGAGAAGGCCCCTGGAGGAAAACTGTTTTTT. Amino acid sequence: CASSEKAPGGKLFF.

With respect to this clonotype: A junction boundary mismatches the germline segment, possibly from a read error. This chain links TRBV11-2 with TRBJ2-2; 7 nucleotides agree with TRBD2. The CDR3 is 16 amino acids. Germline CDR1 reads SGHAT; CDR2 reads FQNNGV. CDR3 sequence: CASSLDGGRNTGEQFF. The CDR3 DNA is TGTGCCAGCAGCTTAGACGGCGGGAGAAATACCGGGGAGCAGTTTTTT.

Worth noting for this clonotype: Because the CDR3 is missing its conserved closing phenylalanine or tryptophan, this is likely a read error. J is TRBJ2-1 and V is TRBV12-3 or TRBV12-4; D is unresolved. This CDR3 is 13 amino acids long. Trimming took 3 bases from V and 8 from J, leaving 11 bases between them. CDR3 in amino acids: CASSFRPFDEQFL. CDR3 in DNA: TGTGCCAGCAGTTTTCGGCCCTTCGATGAGCAGTTCTTG.

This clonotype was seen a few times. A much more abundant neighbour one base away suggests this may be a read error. CDR3: CSVEDYLGVGPYEQYF. The CDR3, as DNA: TGCAGCGTTGAAGATTATCTGGGGGTGGGGCCCTACGAGCAGTACTTC. The V and J genes are TRBV29-1 and TRBJ2-7; the D gene could be TRBD1 or TRBD2 (5 bases each). The germline CDR1 and CDR2 sequences are SQVTM and ANQGSEA. The CDR3 length is 16 residues. V lost 0 bases and J 2 bases, leaving 17 bases between the germline ends.

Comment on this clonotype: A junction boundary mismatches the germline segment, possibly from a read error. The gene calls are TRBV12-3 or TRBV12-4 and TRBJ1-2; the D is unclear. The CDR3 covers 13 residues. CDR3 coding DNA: TGTGCCAGCAGTTTGGTCCGGAACTTTGGCTACACCTTC. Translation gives CASSLVRNFGYTF.

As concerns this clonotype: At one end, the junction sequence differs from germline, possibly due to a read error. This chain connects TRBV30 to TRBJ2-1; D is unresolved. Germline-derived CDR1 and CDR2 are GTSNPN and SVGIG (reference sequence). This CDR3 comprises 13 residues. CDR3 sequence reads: CVWSDGAYNEQFF. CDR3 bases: TGTGTCTGGAGTGACGGCGCCTACAATGAGCAGTTCTTC.

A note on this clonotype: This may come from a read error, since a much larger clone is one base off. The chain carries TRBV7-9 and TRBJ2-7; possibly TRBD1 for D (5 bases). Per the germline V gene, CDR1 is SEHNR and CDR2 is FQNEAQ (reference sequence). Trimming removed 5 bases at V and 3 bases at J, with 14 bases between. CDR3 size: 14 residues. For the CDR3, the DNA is TGTGCCAGCAGCCCTCAGGGAAAGTTCTACGAGCAGTACTTC. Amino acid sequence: CASSPQGKFYEQYF.

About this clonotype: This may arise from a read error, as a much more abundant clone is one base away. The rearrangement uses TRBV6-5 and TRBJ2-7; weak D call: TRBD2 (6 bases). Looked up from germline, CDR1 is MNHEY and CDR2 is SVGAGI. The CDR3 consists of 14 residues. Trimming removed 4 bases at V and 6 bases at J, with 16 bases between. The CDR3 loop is CASSWTKLTSEQYF. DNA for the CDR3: TGTGCCAGCAGTTGGACTAAGTTAACGTCCGAGCAGTACTTC.

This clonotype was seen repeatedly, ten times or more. CDR3: CASRLGGVHEQYF. The DNA of the CDR3 is TGTGCCAGCAGGCTCGGTGGGGTCCACGAGCAGTACTTC. V and J are TRBV12-3 or TRBV12-4 and TRBJ2-7; D uncertain. Trimming took 6 bases from V and 5 from J, leaving 14 bases between them. CDR3 length equals 13 residues.

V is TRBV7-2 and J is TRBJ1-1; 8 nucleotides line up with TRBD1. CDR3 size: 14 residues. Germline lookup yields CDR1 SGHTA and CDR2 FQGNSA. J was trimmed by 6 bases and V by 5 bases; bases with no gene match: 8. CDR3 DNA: TGTGCCAGCAGCCTAGGACAGGGAGTCGCTGAAGCTTTCTTT. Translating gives CASSLGQGVAEAFF.

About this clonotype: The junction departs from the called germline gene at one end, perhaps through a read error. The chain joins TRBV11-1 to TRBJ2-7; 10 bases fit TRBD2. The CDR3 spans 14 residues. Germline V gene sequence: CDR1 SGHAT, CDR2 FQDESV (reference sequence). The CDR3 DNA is TGTGCCAGCAACTTAGACCTAGCGGGAGTCGAGCAGCACTTC. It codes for CASNLDLAGVEQHF. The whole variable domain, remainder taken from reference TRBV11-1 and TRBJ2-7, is EAEVAQSPRYKITEKSQAVAFWCDPISGHATLYWYRQILGQGPELLVQFQDESVVDDSQLPKDRFSAERLKGVDSTLKIQPAELGDSAMYLCASNLDLAGVEQHFGPGTRLTVT.

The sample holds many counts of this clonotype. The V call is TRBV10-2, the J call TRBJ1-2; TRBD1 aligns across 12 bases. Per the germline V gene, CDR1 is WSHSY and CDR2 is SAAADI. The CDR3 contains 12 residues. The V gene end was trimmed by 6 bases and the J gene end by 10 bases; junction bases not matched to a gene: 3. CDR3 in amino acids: CASRGTGGHYTF. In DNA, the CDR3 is TGCGCCAGCAGGGGGACAGGGGGCCACTACACCTTC.